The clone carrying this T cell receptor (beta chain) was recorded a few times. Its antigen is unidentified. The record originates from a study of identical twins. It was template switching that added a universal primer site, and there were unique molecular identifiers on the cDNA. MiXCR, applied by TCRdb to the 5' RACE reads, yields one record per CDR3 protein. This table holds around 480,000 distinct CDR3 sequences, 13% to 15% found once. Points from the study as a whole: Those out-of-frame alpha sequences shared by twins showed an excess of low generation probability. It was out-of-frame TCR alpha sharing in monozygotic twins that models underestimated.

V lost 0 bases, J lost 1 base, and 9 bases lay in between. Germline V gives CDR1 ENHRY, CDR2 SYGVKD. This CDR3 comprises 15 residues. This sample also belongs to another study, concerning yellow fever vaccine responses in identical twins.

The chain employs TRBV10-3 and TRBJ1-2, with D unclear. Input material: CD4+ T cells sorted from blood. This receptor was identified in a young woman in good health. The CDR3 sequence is CAISESIGVNYGYTF. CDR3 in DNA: TGTGCCATCAGTGAGTCGATCGGGGTTAACTATGGCTACACCTTC.